This T cell receptor beta chain was obtained from a study of CD8 T cells in ankylosing spondylitis. Study-wide results and limits: Significantly higher representation of disease-linked clones was reported for matched ankylosing spondylitis synovial fluid. Some motif variants were previously reported in reactive arthritis synovial fluid and blood. Several highly homologous variants formed a TCR beta motif that appeared characteristic of ankylosing spondylitis blood. Disease-linked clones were found to be CD8+ and relatively rare in peripheral blood.

A remark on this clonotype: Its matching antigen is unknown.

A quantitative 5'-RACE method, one with molecular barcodes, was used to make TCR beta libraries. One entry per CDR3 protein, called by TCRdb with MiXCR from the 5' RACE reads. The table includes 450,000 or so distinct CDR3 sequences, 20% to 30% detected once. Trimming removed 6 bases at V and 0 bases at J, with 12 bases between. CDR1 MNHNS and CDR2 SASEGT come from the germline V gene. This CDR3 comprises 14 residues. The sequenced sample consisted of blood, either unsorted or a sorted T cell fraction (not recorded which). The TCR originated in a male donor with ankylosing spondylitis. The J gene is TRBJ2-7, the V gene TRBV6-1, with D tentatively TRBD2 (5 bases). The CDR3 region has the DNA TGTGCCAGCAGCGCCCTAACTAGCTCCTACGAGCAGTACTTC. This codes for CASSALTSSYEQYF.